Listed below are T cell receptor beta chains from one sample, sequenced in a study of blood T cell repertoires in COVID-19. This table comes from immunoSEQ multiplex PCR, and its TCRdb copy is limited to in-frame clones, with some not included. The data hold about 140,000 clones, with about four fifths observed a single time. The specimen sequenced was PBMCs or T cells enriched from blood (not recorded which). The receptors stem from a woman in her 50s with acute COVID-19. The CDR3 runs from the conserved cysteine through the conserved F or W. A D gene is named only where the DNA matches it firmly. Only part of the rows carry a size: once, few, many, or a class if the clone is expanded.

j_gene | d_gene | v_gene | abundance | CDR3nt | CDR3aa
TRBJ2-1 | . | TRBV9 | . | TGTGCCAGCAGCGTAGCCGGACTAAACAATGAGCAGTTCTTC | CASSVAGLNNEQFF
TRBJ2-4 | TRBD1 | TRBV24-1 | . | TGTGCCACCAGTGCCGCAACAGGGGGCGAAAACATTCAGTACTTC | CATSAATGGENIQYF
TRBJ2-1 | TRBD2 | TRBV6-2/TRBV6-3 | few | TGTGCCAGCAGTACTCCTACTAGCGGGAGTCCCTATATCTCCTACAATGAGCAGTTCTTC | CASSTPTSGSPYISYNEQFF
TRBJ1-2 | . | TRBV27 | . | TGTGCCAGCAGCCCGGACAGCTATGGCTACACCTTC | CASSPDSYGYTF
TRBJ1-6 | . | TRBV18 | . | TGTGCCACCGGGACTGGGGGGGTTAATTCACCCCTCCACTTT | CATGTGGVNSPLHF
TRBJ2-5 | . | TRBV12-2 | . | TGTGCAAGTCGCTTACTAGCGGGAGGATCCCCCCAAGAGACCCAGTACTTC | CASRLLAGGSPQETQYF
TRBJ2-7 | . | TRBV28 | . | TGTGCCAGCAGTTTATTGGGGGGACAGACCTACGAGCAGTACTTC | CASSLLGGQTYEQYF
TRBJ1-2 | TRBD1 | TRBV11-2 | . | TGTGCCAGCAGCTCACAGGGGGCCGGTGGCTACACCTTC | CASSSQGAGGYTF
TRBJ1-1 | . | TRBV6-5 | . | TGTGCCAGTCGGGAGAAAGAGCTGCTGAACACTGAAGCTTTCTTT | CASREKELLNTEAFF
TRBJ2-1 | TRBD1 | TRBV19 | . | TGTGCCAGTAGTATGACAGGGGGCGACGGATATGAGCAGTTCTTC | CASSMTGGDGYEQFF
TRBJ2-3 | . | TRBV5-1 | few | TGCGCCAGCAGCTTGGCACCGGGAGCAGATACGCAGTATTTT | CASSLAPGADTQYF
TRBJ2-7 | TRBD1 | TRBV18 | . | TGTGCCAGCTCACCCCTAGGGACAGGGGGCGCGTACGAGCAGTACTTC | CASSPLGTGGAYEQYF
TRBJ2-1 | TRBD2 | TRBV5-4 | . | TGTGCCAGCAGCCCACGGATAGCTAGCGGGAGCAATGAGCAGTTCTTC | CASSPRIASGSNEQFF
TRBJ1-5 | . | TRBV6-2/TRBV6-3 | . | TGTGCCAGCAGTTACCCCGGACAGACTTATCAGCCCCAGCATTTT | CASSYPGQTYQPQHF
TRBJ2-7 | TRBD2 | TRBV10-3 | once | TGTGCCAGTGGGACTAGCGGGAACTACGAGCAGTACTTC | CASGTSGNYEQYF
TRBJ2-4 | . | TRBV27 | . | TGTGCCAGCAGTCCGAGTGGACTTAGGGTGAGAATAGCCAAAAACATTCAGTACTTC | CASSPSGLRVRIAKNIQYF
TRBJ1-3 | . | TRBV19 | . | TGTGCCGCGACGAACGGGGGGACGGGAAACACCATATATTTT | CAATNGGTGNTIYF
TRBJ2-2 | TRBD2 | TRBV4-1 | . | TGCGCCAGCAGCCACCCCCTCCGCGGGAGAACGGGCGGGGAGCTGTTTTTT | CASSHPLRGRTGGELFF
TRBJ1-1 | . | TRBV30 | once | TGTGCCTGGAATACAGGGATCCCTGAAGCTTTCTTT | CAWNTGIPEAFF
TRBJ2-3 | . | TRBV27 | . | TGTGCCAGCAGTTTGAGGGGCACAGATACGCAGTATTTT | CASSLRGTDTQYF
TRBJ2-5 | TRBD2 | TRBV25-1 | . | TGTGCCAGCAGTCCGTCTAGCGGGTCCCAAGAGACCCAGTACTTC | CASSPSSGSQETQYF
TRBJ2-7 | TRBD1 | TRBV4-1 | . | TGCGCCAGCAGCCAAGGAGGTAGGGACAGCTCCTACGAGCAGTACTTC | CASSQGGRDSSYEQYF